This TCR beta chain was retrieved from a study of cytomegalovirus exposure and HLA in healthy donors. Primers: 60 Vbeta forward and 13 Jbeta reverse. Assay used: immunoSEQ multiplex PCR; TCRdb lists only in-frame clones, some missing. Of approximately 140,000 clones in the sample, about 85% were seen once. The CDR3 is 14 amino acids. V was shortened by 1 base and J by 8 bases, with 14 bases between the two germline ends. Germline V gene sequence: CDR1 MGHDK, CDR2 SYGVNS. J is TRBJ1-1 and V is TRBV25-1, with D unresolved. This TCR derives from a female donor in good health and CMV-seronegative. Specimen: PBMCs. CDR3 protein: CASSELVTRGEAFF. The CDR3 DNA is TGTGCCAGCAGTGAATTGGTGACTCGAGGGGAAGCTTTCTTT.